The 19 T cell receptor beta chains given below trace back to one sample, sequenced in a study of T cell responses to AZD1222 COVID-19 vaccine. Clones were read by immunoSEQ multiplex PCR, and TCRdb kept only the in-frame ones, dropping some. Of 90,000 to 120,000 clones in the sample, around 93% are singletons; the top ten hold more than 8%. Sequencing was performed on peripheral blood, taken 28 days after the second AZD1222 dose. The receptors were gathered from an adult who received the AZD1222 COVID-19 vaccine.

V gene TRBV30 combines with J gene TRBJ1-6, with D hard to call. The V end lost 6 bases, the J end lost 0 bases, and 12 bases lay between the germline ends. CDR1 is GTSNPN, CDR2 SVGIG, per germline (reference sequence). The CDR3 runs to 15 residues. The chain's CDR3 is CACNRQSSYNSPLHF. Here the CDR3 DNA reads TGTGCCTGTAACCGCCAGAGCTCCTATAATTCACCCCTCCACTTT.

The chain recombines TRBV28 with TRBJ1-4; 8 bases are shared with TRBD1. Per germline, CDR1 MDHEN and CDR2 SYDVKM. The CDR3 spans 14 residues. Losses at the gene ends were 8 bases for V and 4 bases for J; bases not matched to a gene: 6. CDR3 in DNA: TGTGCCAGCCTACCAACAGGGGGTAATGAAAAACTGTTTTTT. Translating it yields CASLPTGGNEKLFF.

CDR3 coding DNA: TGTGCCAGCAGCTTGCGGACTAGCTCGGAGACCCAGTACTTC. Translation gives CASSLRTSSETQYF. The rearrangement links TRBV7-2 to TRBJ2-5; 8 nucleotides match TRBD2. Unmatched junction bases numbered 5, after V lost 3 bases and J lost 5 bases. This CDR3 has 14 amino acids. The germline CDR1 and CDR2 sequences are SGHTA and FQGNSA.

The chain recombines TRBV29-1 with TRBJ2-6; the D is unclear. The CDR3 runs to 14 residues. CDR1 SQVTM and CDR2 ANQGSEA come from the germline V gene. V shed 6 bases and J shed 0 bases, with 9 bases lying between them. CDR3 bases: TGCAGCGTGCAGACGGACTCTGGGGCCAACGTCCTGACTTTC. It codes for CSVQTDSGANVLTF.

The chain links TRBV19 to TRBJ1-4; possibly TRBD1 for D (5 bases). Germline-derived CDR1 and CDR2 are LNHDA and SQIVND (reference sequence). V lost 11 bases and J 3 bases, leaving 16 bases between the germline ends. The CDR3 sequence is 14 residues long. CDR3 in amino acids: CASSPQGSNEKLFF. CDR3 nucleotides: TGTGCCTCAAGTCCGCAGGGATCTAATGAAAAACTGTTTTTT.

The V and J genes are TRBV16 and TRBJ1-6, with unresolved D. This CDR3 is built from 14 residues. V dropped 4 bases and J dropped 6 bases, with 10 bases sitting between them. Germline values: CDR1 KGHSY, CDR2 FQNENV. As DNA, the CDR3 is TGTGCCAGCAGCCCCAGACACGGTAATTCACCCCTCCACTTT. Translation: CASSPRHGNSPLHF.

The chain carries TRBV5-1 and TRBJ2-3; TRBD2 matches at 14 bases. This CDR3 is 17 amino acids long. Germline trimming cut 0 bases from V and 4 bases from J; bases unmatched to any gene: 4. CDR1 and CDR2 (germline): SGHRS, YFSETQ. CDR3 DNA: TGCGCCAGCAGCTTGGGAGGACTAGCGGGGGGCCCAGATACGCAGTATTTT. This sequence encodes CASSLGGLAGGPDTQYF.

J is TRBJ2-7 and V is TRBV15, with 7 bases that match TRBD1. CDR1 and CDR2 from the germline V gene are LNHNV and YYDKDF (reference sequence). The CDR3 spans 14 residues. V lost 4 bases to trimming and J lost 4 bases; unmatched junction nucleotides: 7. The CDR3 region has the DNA TGTGCCACCAGCAACAGACAGGGCGAATACGAGCAGTACTTC. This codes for CATSNRQGEYEQYF.

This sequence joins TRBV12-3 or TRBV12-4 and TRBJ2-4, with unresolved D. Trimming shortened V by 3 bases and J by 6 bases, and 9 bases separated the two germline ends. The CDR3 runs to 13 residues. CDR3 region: CASSFLQSNIQYF. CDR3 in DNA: TGTGCCAGCAGTTTTTTACAGTCAAACATTCAGTACTTC.

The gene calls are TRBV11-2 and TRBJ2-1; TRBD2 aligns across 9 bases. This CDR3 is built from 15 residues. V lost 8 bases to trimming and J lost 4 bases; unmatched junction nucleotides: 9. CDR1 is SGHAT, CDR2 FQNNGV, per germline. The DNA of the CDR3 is TGTGCCAGCCAAAGGGGGACTAGCAGTTACAATGAGCAGTTCTTC. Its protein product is CASQRGTSSYNEQFF.

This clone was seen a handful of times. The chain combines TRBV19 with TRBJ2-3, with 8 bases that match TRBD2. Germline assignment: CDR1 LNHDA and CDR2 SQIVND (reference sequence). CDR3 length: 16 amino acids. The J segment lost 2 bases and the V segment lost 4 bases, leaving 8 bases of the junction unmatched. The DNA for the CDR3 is TGTGCCAGTAGTAACCCCGGGGGGGGCTACACAGATACGCAGTATTTT. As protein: CASSNPGGGYTDTQYF.

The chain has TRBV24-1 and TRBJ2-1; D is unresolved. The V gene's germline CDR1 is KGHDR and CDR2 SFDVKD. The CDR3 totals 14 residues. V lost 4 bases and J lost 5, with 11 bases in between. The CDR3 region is CATSDPRTNNEQFF. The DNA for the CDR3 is TGTGCCACCAGTGACCCTAGAACCAACAATGAGCAGTTCTTC.

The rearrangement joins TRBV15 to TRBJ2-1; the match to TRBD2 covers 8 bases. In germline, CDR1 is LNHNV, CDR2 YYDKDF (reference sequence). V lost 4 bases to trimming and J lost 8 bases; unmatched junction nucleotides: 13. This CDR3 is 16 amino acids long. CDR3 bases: TGTGCCACCAGCATTACAGCGGGAGAAAGTTTCGATGAGCAGTTCTTC. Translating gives CATSITAGESFDEQFF.

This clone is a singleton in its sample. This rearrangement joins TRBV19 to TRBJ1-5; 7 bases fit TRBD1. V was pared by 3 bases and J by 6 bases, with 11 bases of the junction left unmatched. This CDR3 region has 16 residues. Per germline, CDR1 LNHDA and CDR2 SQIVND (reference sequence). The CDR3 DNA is TGTGCCAGTAGTATCTCACAGGGGCGCTACGGTCAGCCCCAGCATTTT. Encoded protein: CASSISQGRYGQPQHF.

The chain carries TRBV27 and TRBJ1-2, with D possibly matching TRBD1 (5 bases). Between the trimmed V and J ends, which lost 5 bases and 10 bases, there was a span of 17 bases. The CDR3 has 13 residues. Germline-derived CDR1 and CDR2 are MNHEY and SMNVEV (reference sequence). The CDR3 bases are TGTGCCAGCAGTCCGGGACGGGGAGGGGTCTACACCTTC. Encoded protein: CASSPGRGGVYTF.

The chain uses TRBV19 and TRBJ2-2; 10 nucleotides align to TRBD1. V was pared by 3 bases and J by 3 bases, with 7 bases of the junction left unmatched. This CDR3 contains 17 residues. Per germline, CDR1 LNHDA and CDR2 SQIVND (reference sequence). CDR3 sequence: CASSIGRQGAYTGELFF. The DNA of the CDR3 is TGTGCCAGTAGTATTGGAAGACAGGGGGCTTACACCGGGGAGCTGTTTTTT.

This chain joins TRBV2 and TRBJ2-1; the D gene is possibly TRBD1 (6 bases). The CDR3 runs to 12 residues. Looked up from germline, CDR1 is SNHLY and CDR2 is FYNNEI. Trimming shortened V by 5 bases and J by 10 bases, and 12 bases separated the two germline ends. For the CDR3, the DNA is TGTGCCAGCAGTAGGGGGACCGCAGAGCAGTTCTTC. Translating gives CASSRGTAEQFF.

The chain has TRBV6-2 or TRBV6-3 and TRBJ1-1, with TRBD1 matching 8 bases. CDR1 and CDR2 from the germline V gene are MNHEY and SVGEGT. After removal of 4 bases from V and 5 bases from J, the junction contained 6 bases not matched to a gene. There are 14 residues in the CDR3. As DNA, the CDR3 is TGTGCCAGCAGTTTTGGACAGGGTTTTACTGAAGCTTTCTTT. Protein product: CASSFGQGFTEAFF.

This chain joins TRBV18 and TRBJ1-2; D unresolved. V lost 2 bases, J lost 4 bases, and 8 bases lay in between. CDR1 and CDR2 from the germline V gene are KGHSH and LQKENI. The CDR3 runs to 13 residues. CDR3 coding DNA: TGTGCCAGCTCACCAGGGGAGGGCTATGGCTACACCTTC. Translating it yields CASSPGEGYGYTF.